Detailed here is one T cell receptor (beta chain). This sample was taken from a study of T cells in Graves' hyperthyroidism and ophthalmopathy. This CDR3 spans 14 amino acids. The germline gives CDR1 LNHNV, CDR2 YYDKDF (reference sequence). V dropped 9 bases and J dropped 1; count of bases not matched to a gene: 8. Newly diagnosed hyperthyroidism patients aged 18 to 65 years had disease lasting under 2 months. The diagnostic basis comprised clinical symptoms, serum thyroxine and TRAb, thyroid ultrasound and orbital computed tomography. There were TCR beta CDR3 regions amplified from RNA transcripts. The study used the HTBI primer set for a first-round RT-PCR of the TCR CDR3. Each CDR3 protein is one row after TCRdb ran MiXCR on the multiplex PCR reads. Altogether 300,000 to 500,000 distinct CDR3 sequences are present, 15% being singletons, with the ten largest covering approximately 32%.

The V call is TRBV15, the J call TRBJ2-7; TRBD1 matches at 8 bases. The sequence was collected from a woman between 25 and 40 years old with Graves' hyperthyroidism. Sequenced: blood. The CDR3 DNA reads TGTGCCACGCGGAAGACAGGGGAATCCTACGAGCAGTACTTC. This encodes CATRKTGESYEQYF.